This T cell receptor (beta chain) is drawn from a study of blood T cell repertoires in COVID-19. Overall study: Both acute and convalescent COVID-19 samples were obtained from the United States, Italy and Spain. PBMCs, B-cell-depleted T cells, or T cells were the source of the cDNA or gDNA that made up the material.

In the source study's methods: Nucleated cell counts were estimated from reference gene primer amplification. Sequenced by immunoSEQ multiplex PCR; TCRdb stores in-frame clones only, minus some. V and J calls and clone size are as listed in that table; D and trimming were resolved from the DNA. The sample carries about 230,000 clones, around 78% recorded once. This CDR3 region has 15 residues. V lost 7 bases, J lost 8 bases, and 13 bases stayed unmatched. Per germline, CDR1 MNHNY and CDR2 SVGAGI (reference sequence). The material sequenced was peripheral blood. The clonotype comes from a woman between 65 and 79 years old with active or convalescent COVID-19. The chain joins TRBV6-6 to TRBJ1-4; 7 bases agree with TRBD1. For the CDR3, the DNA is TGTGCCAGCACCGCCGGGACAGTTCCGGGGGAAAAACTGTTTTTT. As protein: CASTAGTVPGEKLFF.